The next 21 T cell receptor beta chains were all read from a single sample in a study of T cell responses to AZD1222 COVID-19 vaccine. The repertoire was sequenced with immunoSEQ multiplex PCR; TCRdb's copy has only in-frame clones and lacks some. The sample has approximately 100,000 clones; 80% to 90% are singletons. The sample was peripheral blood, taken on day 0 of AZD1222 vaccination. The receptors come from an adult in good health.

The chain carries TRBV28 and TRBJ1-1; D gene ambiguous. The length of the CDR3 is 15 residues. Per germline, CDR1 MDHEN and CDR2 SYDVKM. V was cut by 5 bases and J by 6 bases, with 19 bases left in between. The CDR3 loop is CASSRALFRDPEAFF. DNA of the CDR3: TGTGCCAGCAGTCGAGCCCTCTTCAGAGATCCTGAAGCTTTCTTT.

The rearrangement uses TRBV7-2 and TRBJ2-1; 8 nucleotides align to TRBD2. This CDR3 region has 15 residues. Germline CDR1 SGHTA, CDR2 FQGNSA. V was clipped by 3 bases and J by 0 bases; unmatched bases: 1. DNA for the CDR3: TGTGCCAGCAGCTTGCGGGGGGTCTCCTACAATGAGCAGTTCTTC. Residues: CASSLRGVSYNEQFF. Variable domain in full (rest from reference TRBV7-2 and TRBJ2-1): GAGVSQSPSNKVTEKGKDVELRCDPISGHTALYWYRQSLGQGLEFLIYFQGNSAPDKSGLPSDRFSAERTGGSVSTLTIQRTQQEDSAVYLCASSLRGVSYNEQFFGPGTRLTVL.

This clone has only a few counts. The chain recombines TRBV3-1 (or the pseudogene TRBV3-2) with TRBJ1-5; 7 bases fit TRBD1. The germline V gene encodes CDR1 LGHDT and CDR2 YNNKEL (reference sequence). Unmatched junction bases numbered 9, after V lost 3 bases and J lost 7 bases. The CDR3 length is 15 residues. For the CDR3, the DNA is TGTGCCAGCAGCCAGGAACCAGGGGGAGGGCAGCCCCAGCATTTT. Its translation is CASSQEPGGGQPQHF.

The CDR3 nucleotides are TGTGCCAGCAGCGTAGAGGACAGCTCCTACGAGCAGTACTTC. Encoded protein: CASSVEDSSYEQYF. The V call is TRBV9, the J call TRBJ2-7; D perhaps matches TRBD1 (6 bases). Germline V CDR1 and CDR2: SGDLS, YYNGEE. This CDR3 is 14 amino acids long. V was clipped by 0 bases and J by 0 bases, with 7 bases between them. The whole variable domain, remainder taken from reference TRBV9 and TRBJ2-7, is DSGVTQTPKHLITATGQRVTLRCSPRSGDLSVYWYQQSLDQGLQFLIQYYNGEERAKGNILERFSAQQFPDLHSELNLSSLELGDSALYFCASSVEDSSYEQYFGPGTRLTVT.

The chain links TRBV14 to TRBJ1-6; D call uncertain. This CDR3 region has 12 residues. V was cut by 6 bases and J by 10 bases, with 10 bases left in between. Germline V CDR1 and CDR2: SGHDN, FVKESK. CDR3 nucleotide sequence: TGTGCCAGCAGAGACACTGGATCACCCCTCCACTTT. Translation gives CASRDTGSPLHF.

The V and J genes are TRBV6-5 and TRBJ2-7; D is ambiguous. This CDR3 comprises 13 residues. V was pared by 5 bases and J by 3 bases, with 11 bases between. Germline lookup yields CDR1 MNHEY and CDR2 SVGAGI. The CDR3 DNA sequence: TGTGCCAGCAGTCCCTCCCGTGGCTACGAGCAGTACTTC. Translated, it gives CASSPSRGYEQYF.

V is TRBV29-1 and J is TRBJ2-7, with TRBD1 matching over 9 bases. CDR1 SQVTM and CDR2 ANQGSEA come from the germline V gene. V shed 4 bases, J shed 3 bases, and the junction held 4 bases outside the gene matches. The CDR3 runs to 13 residues. Here the CDR3 DNA reads TGCAGCGTTGCCTCGGGACAGGGCTACGAGCAGTACTTC. Translation: CSVASGQGYEQYF.

The sample holds a few counts of this clone. J is TRBJ2-2 and V is TRBV9, with D possibly being TRBD1 (6 bases). With 5 bases removed from V and 0 bases from J, the gap between germline ends came to 11 bases. This CDR3 has 15 amino acids. Germline V gene data show CDR1 as SGDLS and CDR2 as YYNGEE. CDR3 residues: CASRPGDTNTGELFF. In DNA, the CDR3 is TGTGCCAGCAGACCAGGGGATACGAACACCGGGGAGCTGTTTTTT.

This sequence joins TRBV10-3 and TRBJ2-7; 9 positions agree with TRBD2. V was pared by 6 bases and J by 4 bases, with 4 bases of the junction left unmatched. The CDR3 consists of 13 residues. Germline-derived CDR1 and CDR2 are ENHRY and SYGVKD. DNA for the CDR3: TGTGCCATCAGGCCGGGACTAGCTTACGAGCAGTACTTC. Translating it yields CAIRPGLAYEQYF.

V is TRBV4-3 and J is TRBJ2-3; D uncertain. Germline V gene data show CDR1 as LGHNA and CDR2 as YSLEER. V lost 1 base and J 11 bases, leaving 13 bases between the germline ends. This CDR3 contains 13 residues. CDR3 region: CASSQVPGMQQYF. The CDR3 nucleotides read TGCGCCAGCAGCCAAGTTCCCGGAATGCAGCAGTATTTT.

The CDR3 sequence: CASSKLGNEQFF. CDR3 DNA: TGTGCCAGCAGCAAACTCGGTAATGAGCAGTTCTTC. The V call is TRBV13, the J call TRBJ2-1; D not resolved. This CDR3 spans 12 amino acids. The V end lost 5 bases, the J end lost 7 bases, and 9 bases lay between the germline ends. Germline V lookup: CDR1 PRHDT, CDR2 FYEKMQ (reference sequence).

The chain has TRBV18 and TRBJ1-1, with D maybe TRBD1 (5 bases). This CDR3 comprises 17 residues. V was pared by 2 bases and J by 3 bases, with 19 bases between. From germline, CDR1 is KGHSH and CDR2 LQKENI. The CDR3 reads CASSPSDSSLGDTEAFF. CDR3 coding DNA: TGTGCCAGCTCACCATCCGACAGCTCCCTGGGGGACACTGAAGCTTTCTTT.

A single count supports this clone. CDR3 protein: CAGGTGAIGNTIYF. The CDR3 DNA is TGTGCCGGGGGTACAGGGGCTATTGGAAACACCATATATTTT. The J gene is TRBJ1-3, the V gene TRBV10-3, with 7 positions matching TRBD1. V lost 11 bases to trimming and J lost 3 bases; unmatched junction nucleotides: 10. The CDR3 covers 14 residues. CDR1 and CDR2 from the germline V gene are ENHRY and SYGVKD.

A few counts support this clone. The chain combines TRBV3-1 (or the pseudogene TRBV3-2) with TRBJ1-5, with a tentative D call TRBD1 (5 bases). The CDR3 runs 15 residues. The germline V gene encodes CDR1 LGHDT and CDR2 YNNKEL (reference sequence). V was cut by 1 base and J by 6 bases, with 13 bases left in between. The CDR3: CASSQGTQGGQPQHF. The DNA for the CDR3 is TGTGCCAGCAGCCAAGGCACGCAGGGCGGTCAGCCCCAGCATTTT.

The chain is built from TRBV12-3 or TRBV12-4 and TRBJ2-7; TRBD2 is a possible D gene (5 bases). This CDR3 is built from 12 residues. V lost 6 bases to trimming and J lost 3 bases, with 9 bases between them. CDR3 loop: CASRPGNYEQYF. The DNA for the CDR3 is TGTGCCAGCAGGCCGGGGAACTACGAGCAGTACTTC.

The V and J genes are TRBV5-1 and TRBJ1-4; TRBD1 agrees at 9 bases. J was trimmed by 8 bases and V by 4 bases; bases with no gene match: 6. Germline CDR1 SGHRS, CDR2 YFSETQ. CDR3 length: 14 amino acids. The CDR3: CASSRQGVQEKLFF. The CDR3 nucleotides are TGCGCCAGCAGCAGACAGGGGGTCCAGGAAAAACTGTTTTTT.

The genes are TRBV19 and TRBJ2-7; unclear D gene. This CDR3 region has 12 residues. Germline CDR1 LNHDA, CDR2 SQIVND (reference sequence). Trimming removed 6 bases at V and 0 bases at J, with 6 bases between. CDR3 bases: TGTGCCAGTAGAGCGAGCTCCTACGAGCAGTACTTC. Its protein product is CASRASSYEQYF. Variable domain in full (rest from reference TRBV19 and TRBJ2-7): DGGITQSPKYLFRKEGQNVTLSCEQNLNHDAMYWYRQDPGQGLRLIYYSQIVNDFQKGDIAEGYSVSREKKESFPLTVTSAQKNPTAFYLCASRASSYEQYFGPGTRLTVT.

This chain joins TRBV6-5 and TRBJ2-1, with 11 bases fitting TRBD1. The ends lost 10 bases at V and 12 bases at J; junction bases unmatched: 11. The germline gives CDR1 MNHEY, CDR2 SVGAGI. The CDR3 sequence is 13 residues long. CDR3 loop: CAMAGQGAEGQFF. The CDR3 region has the DNA TGTGCCATGGCTGGACAGGGGGCCGAAGGGCAGTTCTTC.

The J gene is TRBJ1-2, the V gene TRBV6-4; D gene uncertain. The germline gives CDR1 MRHNA, CDR2 SNTAGT. This CDR3 comprises 14 residues. Trimming removed 2 bases from V and 4 bases from J, with 11 bases in between. The CDR3 DNA is TGTGCCAGCAGTGACGGCAGGTACGGCTATGGCTACACCTTC. Residues: CASSDGRYGYGYTF.

V and J are TRBV10-3 and TRBJ1-1; possible D gene TRBD1, 6 bases. V was clipped by 6 bases and J by 1 base, with 12 bases between them. The germline V gene encodes CDR1 ENHRY and CDR2 SYGVKD. The CDR3 extends over 14 amino acids. CDR3 region: CAISPGHQNTEAFF. As DNA, the CDR3 is TGTGCCATCAGCCCGGGACATCAGAACACTGAAGCTTTCTTT.

The chain couples TRBV7-2 to TRBJ1-4; 8 bases agree with TRBD1. The CDR3 runs 14 residues. The junction had 3 bases not matched to a gene; V was cut back by 1 base and J by 8 bases. From germline, CDR1 is SGHTA and CDR2 FQGNSA. CDR3: CASSLGRGREKLFF. The CDR3 DNA reads TGTGCCAGCAGCTTAGGCAGGGGGCGGGAAAAACTGTTTTTT.